The rows below give T cell receptor beta chains drawn from one sample of a study of blood T cell repertoires in COVID-19. The repertoire was sequenced with immunoSEQ multiplex PCR; TCRdb's copy has only in-frame clones and lacks some. The sample consists of under 200,000 clones, 82% of them appearing once. Sequencing was carried out using peripheral blood. The origin of the receptors is a woman aged 55-69 years with COVID-19, enrolled during active disease. Each CDR3 is given with its conserved first and last residue. A D gene is named only where the DNA matches it firmly. The listing skips clone size in some rows; elsewhere it reads once, few, many or a size class.

size: .; V: TRBV19; D: .; J: TRBJ1-5; CDR3: CASSIQGSGNQPQHF; DNA: TGTGCCAGTAGTATACAGGGAAGTGGCAATCAGCCCCAGCATTTT
size: many; V: TRBV18; D: .; J: TRBJ2-7; CDR3: CASSLGADTYEQYF; DNA: TGTGCCAGCTCATTAGGGGCCGATACCTACGAGCAGTACTTC
size: .; V: TRBV5-1; D: .; J: TRBJ1-4; CDR3: CASSLPPSEKLFF; DNA: TGCGCCAGCAGCCTCCCCCCAAGCGAAAAACTGTTTTTT
size: .; V: TRBV6-5; D: TRBD1; J: TRBJ1-1; CDR3: CASSFRGRGDTEAFF; DNA: TGTGCCAGCAGTTTTAGGGGGCGCGGGGACACTGAAGCTTTCTTT
size: once; V: TRBV6-4; D: TRBD2; J: TRBJ2-2; CDR3: CASWRGGTSLRGGELFF; DNA: TGTGCCAGCTGGCGAGGGGGGACTAGCCTGAGAGGCGGGGAGCTGTTTTTT
size: .; V: TRBV6-5; D: TRBD1; J: TRBJ1-2; CDR3: CASKPGQTNYGYTF; DNA: TGTGCCAGCAAACCGGGACAGACCAACTATGGCTACACCTTC
size: .; V: TRBV7-8; D: .; J: TRBJ1-2; CDR3: CASSPSRGGEGYTF; DNA: TGTGCCAGCAGCCCCAGCAGGGGCGGTGAGGGCTACACCTTC
size: .; V: TRBV29-1; D: .; J: TRBJ2-1; CDR3: CSVEGAGGNEQFF; DNA: TGCAGCGTTGAAGGTGCAGGGGGGAATGAGCAGTTCTTC
size: .; V: TRBV6-2/TRBV6-3; D: .; J: TRBJ2-2; CDR3: CASSYSPGYGTGELFF; DNA: TGTGCCAGCAGTTACTCCCCAGGGTACGGGACCGGGGAGCTGTTTTTT
size: .; V: TRBV3-1/TRBV3-2; D: TRBD1; J: TRBJ1-6; CDR3: CASSFRGTGRRNSPLHF; DNA: TGTGCCAGCAGCTTCCGGGGGACAGGGCGGCGTAATTCACCCCTCCACTTT
size: .; V: TRBV9; D: .; J: TRBJ2-1; CDR3: CASSVLFRGVEQFF; DNA: TGTGCCAGCAGCGTACTTTTCAGGGGGGTTGAGCAGTTCTTC
size: .; V: TRBV5-4; D: TRBD1; J: TRBJ1-2; CDR3: CASSPGGGTGEFGGYTF; DNA: TGTGCCAGCAGCCCAGGTGGCGGGACAGGGGAGTTCGGTGGCTACACCTTC
size: .; V: TRBV6-1; D: .; J: TRBJ1-4; CDR3: CASSEQTGENEKLFF; DNA: TGTGCCAGCAGTGAACAGACAGGAGAAAATGAAAAACTGTTTTTT
size: .; V: TRBV9; D: TRBD2; J: TRBJ2-5; CDR3: CASSVEPAGVETQYF; DNA: TGTGCCAGCAGCGTAGAGCCAGCGGGAGTGGAGACCCAGTACTTC
size: .; V: TRBV7-2; D: TRBD1; J: TRBJ1-2; CDR3: CASSFTGGVRNGYTF; DNA: TGTGCCAGCAGTTTCACAGGGGGCGTTAGAAATGGCTACACCTTC
size: .; V: TRBV9; D: .; J: TRBJ2-7; CDR3: CASSARTSPYEQYF; DNA: TGTGCCAGCAGCGCCCGTACCAGTCCCTACGAGCAGTACTTC
size: .; V: TRBV7-2; D: TRBD1; J: TRBJ1-2; CDR3: CASSLIHRGQGGYTF; DNA: TGTGCCAGCAGCTTAATTCACAGGGGGCAGGGTGGCTACACCTTC
size: few; V: TRBV2; D: .; J: TRBJ1-1; CDR3: CASRLAGRNTEAFF; DNA: TGTGCCAGCAGGCTAGCAGGACGGAACACTGAAGCTTTCTTT
size: .; V: TRBV6-5; D: TRBD1; J: TRBJ1-4; CDR3: CASSYSTGTANEKLFF; DNA: TGTGCCAGCAGCTACAGCACCGGGACAGCTAATGAAAAACTGTTTTTT
size: once; V: TRBV12-3/TRBV12-4; D: .; J: TRBJ1-5; CDR3: CASRGRFNQPQHF; DNA: TGTGCCAGCAGGGGGCGTTTCAATCAGCCCCAGCATTTT
size: .; V: TRBV6-5; D: TRBD2; J: TRBJ2-7; CDR3: CASSYSTSGSSYEQYF; DNA: TGTGCCAGCAGTTACTCGACTAGCGGGAGCTCCTACGAGCAGTACTTC
size: .; V: TRBV27; D: .; J: TRBJ1-1; CDR3: CASSLRVSITEAFF; DNA: TGTGCCAGCAGTCTCCGAGTTAGCATCACTGAAGCTTTCTTT
size: .; V: TRBV7-7; D: .; J: TRBJ2-6; CDR3: CASSLGIGAGANVLTF; DNA: TGTGCTAGCAGCTTAGGAATAGGGGCTGGGGCCAACGTCCTGACTTTC
size: few; V: TRBV28; D: TRBD1; J: TRBJ2-3; CDR3: CASSGQGSDRADTQYF; DNA: TGTGCCAGCTCGGGACAGGGGTCGGACAGGGCAGATACGCAGTATTTT
size: .; V: TRBV24-1; D: .; J: TRBJ1-2; CDR3: CATSDSGRGLGGYTF; DNA: TGTGCCACCAGTGATTCTGGCAGGGGATTAGGGGGCTACACCTTC
size: .; V: TRBV2; D: TRBD1; J: TRBJ1-5; CDR3: CASRFTWTGGQPQHF; DNA: TGTGCCAGCAGGTTTACTTGGACAGGGGGCCAGCCCCAGCATTTT
size: .; V: TRBV19; D: TRBD1; J: TRBJ1-2; CDR3: CASSMTQQGDYGYTF; DNA: TGTGCCAGTAGTATGACCCAACAGGGGGACTATGGCTACACCTTC
size: once; V: TRBV2; D: TRBD1; J: TRBJ1-2; CDR3: CASSEGTGNNYGYTF; DNA: TGTGCCAGCAGTGAAGGGACAGGGAATAACTATGGCTACACCTTC
size: .; V: TRBV6-2/TRBV6-3; D: TRBD1; J: TRBJ2-4; CDR3: CASSLLTGELNIQYF; DNA: TGTGCCAGCAGCTTATTGACAGGGGAATTAAACATTCAGTACTTC
size: .; V: TRBV2; D: TRBD1; J: TRBJ1-6; CDR3: CASTPDRALNSPLHF; DNA: TGTGCCAGCACCCCGGACAGGGCACTTAATTCACCCCTCCACTTT
size: .; V: TRBV5-1; D: .; J: TRBJ1-2; CDR3: CASSLSPGETNYGYTF; DNA: TGCGCCAGCAGCTTGTCGCCAGGGGAGACTAACTATGGCTACACCTTC
size: .; V: TRBV5-1; D: TRBD1; J: TRBJ1-2; CDR3: CASSVEQGPYGYTF; DNA: TGCGCCAGCAGCGTTGAACAGGGGCCCTATGGCTACACCTTC
size: .; V: TRBV28; D: .; J: TRBJ1-1; CDR3: CASRYGRANTEAFF; DNA: TGTGCCAGCAGGTACGGCAGGGCGAACACTGAAGCTTTCTTT
size: .; V: TRBV7-2; D: .; J: TRBJ2-7; CDR3: CASSLETGSYEQYF; DNA: TGTGCCAGCAGCTTAGAAACAGGGAGCTACGAGCAGTACTTC
size: .; V: TRBV24-1; D: .; J: TRBJ2-1; CDR3: CATGPGDSRGEQFF; DNA: TGTGCCACCGGTCCGGGAGACTCTCGTGGGGAGCAGTTCTTC
size: .; V: TRBV2; D: .; J: TRBJ2-1; CDR3: CASSVGRDASYNEQFF; DNA: TGTGCCAGCAGTGTCGGGCGGGACGCATCCTACAATGAGCAGTTCTTC
size: .; V: TRBV14; D: .; J: TRBJ1-6; CDR3: CASSQEGAFNSPLHF; DNA: TGTGCCAGCAGCCAAGAAGGGGCGTTTAATTCACCCCTCCACTTT
size: .; V: TRBV6-5; D: .; J: TRBJ1-1; CDR3: CASSYSGGYTEAFF; DNA: TGTGCCAGCAGTTACTCAGGAGGGTACACTGAAGCTTTCTTT
size: .; V: TRBV5-1; D: .; J: TRBJ1-6; CDR3: CASSLDGDNSPLHF; DNA: TGCGCCAGCAGCTTGGACGGGGATAATTCACCCCTCCACTTT
size: .; V: TRBV5-6; D: TRBD1; J: TRBJ1-1; CDR3: CASSLQGDTEAFF; DNA: TGTGCCAGCAGCTTACAGGGGGACACTGAAGCTTTCTTT
size: .; V: TRBV9; D: .; J: TRBJ1-5; CDR3: CASSATGYSNQPQHF; DNA: TGTGCCAGCAGCGCGACAGGTTATAGCAATCAGCCCCAGCATTTT
size: .; V: TRBV6-2/TRBV6-3; D: TRBD2; J: TRBJ2-7; CDR3: CASSPLIPSGTSGENYEQYF; DNA: TGTGCCAGCAGTCCCCTGATACCCTCCGGGACTAGCGGGGAAAACTACGAGCAGTACTTC
size: .; V: TRBV5-1; D: TRBD2; J: TRBJ2-1; CDR3: CASSPTLSGGAGNEQFF; DNA: TGCGCCAGCAGCCCGACCCTCAGCGGGGGGGCCGGGAATGAGCAGTTCTTC
size: .; V: TRBV24-1; D: TRBD1; J: TRBJ2-5; CDR3: CATRGDRQETQYF; DNA: TGTGCCACCAGGGGGGACAGACAAGAGACCCAGTACTTC
size: .; V: TRBV28; D: TRBD1; J: TRBJ1-3; CDR3: CASSETGYSGNTIYF; DNA: TGTGCCAGCAGCGAGACAGGGTACTCTGGAAACACCATATATTTT
size: .; V: TRBV27; D: TRBD1; J: TRBJ2-3; CDR3: CASCLGAGGLTDTQYF; DNA: TGTGCCAGCTGTCTTGGGGCAGGGGGCCTCACAGATACGCAGTATTTT
size: once; V: TRBV19; D: TRBD2; J: TRBJ2-1; CDR3: CASRPGTSVTNEQFF; DNA: TGTGCCAGTAGGCCCGGGACTAGCGTCACCAATGAGCAGTTCTTC
size: .; V: TRBV29-1; D: .; J: TRBJ2-6; CDR3: CSVEPVNSGANVLTF; DNA: TGCAGCGTTGAACCCGTAAACTCTGGGGCCAACGTCCTGACTTTC
size: .; V: TRBV3-1/TRBV3-2; D: TRBD1; J: TRBJ1-1; CDR3: CASSYRGTEAFF; DNA: TGTGCCAGCAGCTACAGGGGGACTGAAGCTTTCTTT
size: .; V: TRBV27; D: TRBD2; J: TRBJ2-3; CDR3: CASSLSPASGRTDTQYF; DNA: TGTGCCAGCAGTTTATCTCCCGCTAGCGGGAGGACAGATACGCAGTATTTT
size: .; V: TRBV2; D: .; J: TRBJ1-5; CDR3: CASTEHLSNQPQHF; DNA: TGTGCCAGCACCGAGCACCTTAGCAATCAGCCCCAGCATTTT
size: .; V: TRBV27; D: .; J: TRBJ2-1; CDR3: CASSLGTVALLKNEQFF; DNA: TGTGCCAGCAGTTTAGGCACAGTGGCGCTGTTGAAAAATGAGCAGTTCTTC
size: .; V: TRBV7-9; D: .; J: TRBJ1-2; CDR3: CASRRGGEVHGHTF; DNA: TGTGCCAGCAGGCGGGGGGGCGAGGTCCATGGCCACACCTTC
size: few; V: TRBV28; D: TRBD1; J: TRBJ1-4; CDR3: CASSIGQGATNEKLFF; DNA: TGTGCCAGCAGTATCGGACAGGGGGCAACTAATGAAAAACTGTTTTTT
size: many; V: TRBV13; D: TRBD1; J: TRBJ1-2; CDR3: CASSAQGGTGEIFNYGYTF; DNA: TGTGCCAGCAGCGCCCAGGGAGGGACAGGGGAAATATTTAACTATGGCTACACCTTC
size: .; V: TRBV3-1/TRBV3-2; D: TRBD2; J: TRBJ2-3; CDR3: CASSPFLIAGGQVDTQYF; DNA: TGTGCCAGCAGTCCATTCCTAATAGCGGGGGGGCAGGTAGATACGCAGTATTTT
size: .; V: TRBV7-9; D: .; J: TRBJ1-1; CDR3: CASSLASRNTEAFF; DNA: TGTGCCAGCAGCTTAGCATCCAGGAACACTGAAGCTTTCTTT
size: .; V: TRBV11-2; D: TRBD1; J: TRBJ2-2; CDR3: CASSPVGGRSRLFF; DNA: TGTGCCAGCAGCCCGGTAGGGGGCCGAAGTCGGCTGTTTTTT
size: .; V: TRBV6-1; D: TRBD1; J: TRBJ1-6; CDR3: CASQEQGGNSPLHF; DNA: TGTGCCAGCCAAGAACAGGGGGGCAATTCACCCCTCCACTTT
size: .; V: TRBV9; D: TRBD1; J: TRBJ2-3; CDR3: CASSPLGQGVGTQYF; DNA: TGTGCCAGCAGCCCCCTAGGACAGGGTGTAGGTACGCAGTATTTT